This TCR beta chain was recorded in a study of cytomegalovirus exposure and HLA in healthy donors. General study findings and limits: Indistinguishable V segments, including TRBV6-2 and TRBV6-3, were excluded.

The PCR employed 60 Vbeta primers together with 13 Jbeta primers. Profiling relied on immunoSEQ multiplex PCR, and the TCRdb table lists in-frame clones only, not all of them. The repertoire holds roughly 170,000 clones, 84% seen once, with 1% to 1.5% in the top ten. Germline CDR1 GTSNPN, CDR2 SVGIG (reference sequence). The CDR3 is 17 residues long. With regard to this clone: What it binds is unknown.

The sequenced sample consisted of PBMCs. The chain couples TRBV30 to TRBJ2-5; 8 bases are shared with TRBD1. The J call could be wrong; TRBJ2-7 is a better fit for the DNA end. The TCR originated in a girl aged 2-9 years in good health and CMV-seropositive. In DNA, the CDR3 is TGTGCCTGGAGTACGGTTCGTACAGGGGGACCCTTCTACGAGCAGTACTTC. This codes for CAWSTVRTGGPFYEQYF.